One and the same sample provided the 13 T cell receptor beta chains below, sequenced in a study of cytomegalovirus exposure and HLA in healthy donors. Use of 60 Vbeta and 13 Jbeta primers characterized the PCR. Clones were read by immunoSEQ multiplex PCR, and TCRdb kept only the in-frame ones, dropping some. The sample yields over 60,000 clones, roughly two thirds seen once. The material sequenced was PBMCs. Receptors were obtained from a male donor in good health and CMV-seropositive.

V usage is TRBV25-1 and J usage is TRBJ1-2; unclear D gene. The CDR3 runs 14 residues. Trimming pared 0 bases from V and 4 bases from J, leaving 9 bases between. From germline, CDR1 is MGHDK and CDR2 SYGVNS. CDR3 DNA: TGTGCCAGCAGTGAATACCGGGGATCCTATGGCTACACCTTC. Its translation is CASSEYRGSYGYTF.

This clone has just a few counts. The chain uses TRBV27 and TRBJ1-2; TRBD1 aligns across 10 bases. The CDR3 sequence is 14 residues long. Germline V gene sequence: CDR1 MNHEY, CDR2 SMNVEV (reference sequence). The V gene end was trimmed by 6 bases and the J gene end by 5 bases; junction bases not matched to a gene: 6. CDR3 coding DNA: TGTGCCAGCAGACAGACAGGGGGCGGGTATGGCTACACCTTC. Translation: CASRQTGGGYGYTF.

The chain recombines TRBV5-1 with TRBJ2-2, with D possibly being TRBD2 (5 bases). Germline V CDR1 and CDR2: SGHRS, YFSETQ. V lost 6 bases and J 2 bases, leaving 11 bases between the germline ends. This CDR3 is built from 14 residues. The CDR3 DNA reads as TGCGCCAGCAAAAAGCGGAGTAACACCGGGGAGCTGTTTTTT. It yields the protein CASKKRSNTGELFF. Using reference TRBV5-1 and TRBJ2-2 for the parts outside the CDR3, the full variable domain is KAGVTQTPRYLIKTRGQQVTLSCSPISGHRSVSWYQQTPGQGLQFLFEYFSETQRNKGNFPGRFSGRQFSNSRSEMNVSTLELGDSALYLCASKKRSNTGELFFGEGSRLTVL.

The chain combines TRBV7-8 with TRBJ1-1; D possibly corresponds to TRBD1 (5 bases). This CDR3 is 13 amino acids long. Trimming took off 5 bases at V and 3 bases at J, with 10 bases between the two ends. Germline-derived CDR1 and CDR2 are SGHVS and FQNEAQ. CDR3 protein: CASSHIGDTEAFF. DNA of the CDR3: TGTGCCAGCAGCCACATAGGGGACACTGAAGCTTTCTTT. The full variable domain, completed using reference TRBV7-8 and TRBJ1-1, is GAGVSQSPRYKVAKRGQDVALRCDPISGHVSLFWYQQALGQGPEFLTYFQNEAQLDKSGLPSDRFFAERPEGSVSTLKIQRTQQEDSAVYLCASSHIGDTEAFFGQGTRLTVV.

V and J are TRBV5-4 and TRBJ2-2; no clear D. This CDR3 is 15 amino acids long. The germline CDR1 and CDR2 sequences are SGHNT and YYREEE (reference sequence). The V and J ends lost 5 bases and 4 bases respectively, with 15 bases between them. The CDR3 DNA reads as TGTGCCAGCAGTAAGGTCGGGTCACGCACCGGGGAGCTGTTTTTT. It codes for CASSKVGSRTGELFF.

Written as DNA, the CDR3 is TGTGCCAGTAGTATGAGGCGGTATGAGCAGTTCTTC. It specifies CASSMRRYEQFF. J is TRBJ2-1 and V is TRBV19; D is unresolved. V lost 3 bases, J lost 8 bases, and 8 bases lay in between. The CDR3 is 12 residues long. Looked up from germline, CDR1 is LNHDA and CDR2 is SQIVND (reference sequence).

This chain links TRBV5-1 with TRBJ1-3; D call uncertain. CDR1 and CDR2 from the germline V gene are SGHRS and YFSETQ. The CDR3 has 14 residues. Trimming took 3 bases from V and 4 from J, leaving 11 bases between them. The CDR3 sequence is CASSSTVAGNTIYF. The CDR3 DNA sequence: TGCGCCAGCAGCTCTACAGTGGCAGGAAACACCATATATTTT.

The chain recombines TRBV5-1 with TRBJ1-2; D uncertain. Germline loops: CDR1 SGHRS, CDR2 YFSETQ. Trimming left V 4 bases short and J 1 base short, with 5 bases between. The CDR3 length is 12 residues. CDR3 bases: TGCGCCAGCAGCACGAGTAACTATGGCTACACCTTC. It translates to CASSTSNYGYTF. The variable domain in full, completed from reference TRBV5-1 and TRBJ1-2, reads KAGVTQTPRYLIKTRGQQVTLSCSPISGHRSVSWYQQTPGQGLQFLFEYFSETQRNKGNFPGRFSGRQFSNSRSEMNVSTLELGDSALYLCASSTSNYGYTFGSGTRLTVV.

This chain's CDR3 is CASSQDKEVMAGDTEAFF. DNA for the CDR3: TGCGCCAGCAGCCAAGATAAGGAGGTAATGGCGGGTGACACTGAAGCTTTCTTT. This chain uses TRBV4-1 with TRBJ1-1; D is unclear. The CDR3 loop spans 18 amino acids. Germline CDR1 MGHRA, CDR2 YSYEKL. V lost 0 bases, J lost 3 bases, and 20 bases lay in between.

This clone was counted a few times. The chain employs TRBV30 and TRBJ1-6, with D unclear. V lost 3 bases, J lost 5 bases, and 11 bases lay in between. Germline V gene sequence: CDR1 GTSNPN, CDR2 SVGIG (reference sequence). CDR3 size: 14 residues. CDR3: CAWSPDSNNSPLHF. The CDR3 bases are TGTGCCTGGAGCCCGGACTCTAATAATTCACCCCTCCACTTT.

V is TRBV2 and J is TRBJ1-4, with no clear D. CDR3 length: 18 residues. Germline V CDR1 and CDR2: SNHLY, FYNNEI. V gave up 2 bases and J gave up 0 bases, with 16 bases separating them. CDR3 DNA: TGTGCCAGCAGTGAAAGGTTAGGCCCCGGGACAACTAATGAAAAACTGTTTTTT. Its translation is CASSERLGPGTTNEKLFF.

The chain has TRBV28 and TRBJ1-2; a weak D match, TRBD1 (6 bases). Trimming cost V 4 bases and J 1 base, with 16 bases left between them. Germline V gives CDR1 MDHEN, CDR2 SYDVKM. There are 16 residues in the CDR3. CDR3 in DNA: TGTGCCAGCAGTTCCCTCGGGCGAGGGGGTAACTATGGCTACACCTTC. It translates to CASSSLGRGGNYGYTF.

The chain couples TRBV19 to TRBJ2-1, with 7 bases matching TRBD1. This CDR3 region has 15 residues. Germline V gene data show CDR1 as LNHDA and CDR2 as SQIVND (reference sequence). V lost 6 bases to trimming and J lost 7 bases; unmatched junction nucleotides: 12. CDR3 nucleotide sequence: TGTGCCAGTAGAGCTACAGGGGACGAAGTAAATGAGCAGTTCTTC. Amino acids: CASRATGDEVNEQFF.